This note documents a single T cell receptor (beta chain) sequence. The V segment lost 1 base and the J segment 0 bases; nucleotides outside the gene matches: 4. This CDR3 has 17 residues. In germline, CDR1 is LGHDT, CDR2 YNNKEL (reference sequence). The data are from a study of blood T cell repertoires in COVID-19. Sequenced by immunoSEQ multiplex PCR; TCRdb stores in-frame clones only, minus some. This table holds about 250,000 clones, 87% found once. Sequenced material: peripheral blood. The receptor was isolated from a man between 18 and 35 years old with active or convalescent COVID-19. The chain carries TRBV3-1 (or the pseudogene TRBV3-2) and TRBJ1-3; 9 bases are a match to TRBD1. The CDR3 DNA reads TGTGCCAGCAGCCAAGGGACAGGGGCGGCCTCTGGAAACACCATATATTTT. This codes for CASSQGTGAASGNTIYF.